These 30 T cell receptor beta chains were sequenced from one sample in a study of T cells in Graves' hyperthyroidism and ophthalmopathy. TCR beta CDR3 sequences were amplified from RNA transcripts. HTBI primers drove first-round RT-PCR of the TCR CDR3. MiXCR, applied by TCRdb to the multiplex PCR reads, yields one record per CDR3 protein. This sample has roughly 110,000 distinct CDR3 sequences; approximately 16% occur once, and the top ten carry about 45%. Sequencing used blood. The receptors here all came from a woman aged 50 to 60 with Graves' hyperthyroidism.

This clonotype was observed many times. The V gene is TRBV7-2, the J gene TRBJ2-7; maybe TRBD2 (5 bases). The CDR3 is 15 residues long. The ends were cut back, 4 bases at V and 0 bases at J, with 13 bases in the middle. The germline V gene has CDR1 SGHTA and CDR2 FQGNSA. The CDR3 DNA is TGTGCCAGCAGCTCCCAAAGCGGTAGCTCCTACGAGCAGTACTTC. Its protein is CASSSQSGSSYEQYF. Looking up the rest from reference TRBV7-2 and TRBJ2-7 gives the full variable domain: GAGVSQSPSNKVTEKGKDVELRCDPISGHTALYWYRQSLGQGLEFLIYFQGNSAPDKSGLPSDRFSAERTGGSVSTLTIQRTQQEDSAVYLCASSSQSGSSYEQYFGPGTRLTVT.

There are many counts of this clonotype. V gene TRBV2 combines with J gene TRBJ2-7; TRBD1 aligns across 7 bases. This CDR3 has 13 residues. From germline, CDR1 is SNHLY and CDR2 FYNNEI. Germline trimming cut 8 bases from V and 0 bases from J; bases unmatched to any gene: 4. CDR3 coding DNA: TGTGCCAGCGGTGGGACAGTCTCCTACGAGCAGTACTTC. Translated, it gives CASGGTVSYEQYF. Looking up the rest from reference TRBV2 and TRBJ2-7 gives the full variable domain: EPEVTQTPSHQVTQMGQEVILRCVPISNHLYFYWYRQILGQKVEFLVSFYNNEISEKSEIFDDQFSVERPDGSNFTLKIRSTKLEDSAMYFCASGGTVSYEQYFGPGTRLTVT.

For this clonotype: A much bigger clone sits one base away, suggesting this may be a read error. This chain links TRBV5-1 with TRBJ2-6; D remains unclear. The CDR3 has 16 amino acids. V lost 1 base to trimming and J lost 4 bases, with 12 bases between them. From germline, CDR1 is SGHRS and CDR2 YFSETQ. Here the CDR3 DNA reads TGCGCCAGCAGCTTGTTCACATGGACCGGGGCCAACGTCCTGACTTTC. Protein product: CASSLFTWTGANVLTF.

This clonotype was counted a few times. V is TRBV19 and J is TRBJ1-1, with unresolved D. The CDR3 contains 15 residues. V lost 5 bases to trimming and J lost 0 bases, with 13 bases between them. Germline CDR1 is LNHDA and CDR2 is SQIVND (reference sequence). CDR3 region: CASSEAVTMNTEAFF. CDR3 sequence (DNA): TGTGCCAGTAGTGAGGCAGTAACAATGAACACTGAAGCTTTCTTT.

The CDR3 region is CSAPIAGGETQYF. The CDR3 region has the DNA TGCAGTGCCCCGATAGCGGGAGGAGAGACCCAGTACTTC. The chain has TRBV20-1 and TRBJ2-5, with 10 bases fitting TRBD2. In germline, CDR1 is DFQATT, CDR2 SNEGSKA (reference sequence). This CDR3 is 13 amino acids long. With V trimmed by 6 bases and J by 4 bases, 5 bases remained unmatched.

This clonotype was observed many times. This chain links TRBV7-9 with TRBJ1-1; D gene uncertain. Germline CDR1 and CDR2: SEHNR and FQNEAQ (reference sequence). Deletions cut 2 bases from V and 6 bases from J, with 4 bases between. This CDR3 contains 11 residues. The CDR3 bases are TGTGCCAGCAGCTTATACGCTGAAGCTTTCTTT. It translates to CASSLYAEAFF. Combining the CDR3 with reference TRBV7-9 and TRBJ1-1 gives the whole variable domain DTGVSQNPRHKITKRGQNVTFRCDPISEHNRLYWYRQTLGQGPEFLTYFQNEAQLEKSRLLSDRFSAERPKGSFSTLEIQRTEQGDSAMYLCASSLYAEAFFGQGTRLTVV.

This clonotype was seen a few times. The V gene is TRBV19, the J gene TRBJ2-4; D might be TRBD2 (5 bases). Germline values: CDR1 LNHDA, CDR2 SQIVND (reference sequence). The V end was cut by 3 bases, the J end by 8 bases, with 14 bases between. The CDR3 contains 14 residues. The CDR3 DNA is TGTGCCAGTAGTATCGGGGTGGATACAGACATTCAGTACTTC. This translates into CASSIGVDTDIQYF.

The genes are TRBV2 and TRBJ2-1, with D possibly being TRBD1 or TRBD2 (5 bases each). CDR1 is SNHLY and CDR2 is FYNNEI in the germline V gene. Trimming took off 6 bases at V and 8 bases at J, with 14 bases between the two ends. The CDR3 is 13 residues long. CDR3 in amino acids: CASRRDEADEQFF. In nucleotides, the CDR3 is TGTGCCAGCAGGAGGGACGAAGCGGATGAGCAGTTCTTC.

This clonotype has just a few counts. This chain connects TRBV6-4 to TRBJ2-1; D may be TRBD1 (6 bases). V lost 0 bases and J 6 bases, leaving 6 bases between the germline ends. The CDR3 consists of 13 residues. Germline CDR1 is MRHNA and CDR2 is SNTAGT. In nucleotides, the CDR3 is TGTGCCAGCAGTGACTCGGACAGCAATGAGCAGTTCTTC. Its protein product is CASSDSDSNEQFF.

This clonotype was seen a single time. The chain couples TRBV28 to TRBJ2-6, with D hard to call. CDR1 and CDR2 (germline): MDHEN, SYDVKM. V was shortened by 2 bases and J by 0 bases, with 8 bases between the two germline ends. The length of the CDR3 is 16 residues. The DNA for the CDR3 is TGTGCCAGCAGTTTACTGACATCCTCTGGGGCCAACGTCCTGACTTTC. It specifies CASSLLTSSGANVLTF.

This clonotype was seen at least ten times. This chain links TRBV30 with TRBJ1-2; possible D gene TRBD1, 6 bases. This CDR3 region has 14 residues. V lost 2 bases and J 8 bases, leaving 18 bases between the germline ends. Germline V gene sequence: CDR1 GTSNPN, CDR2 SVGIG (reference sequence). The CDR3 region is CAWSFSGVKGGYTF. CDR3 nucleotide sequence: TGTGCCTGGAGTTTCTCAGGGGTGAAAGGGGGCTACACCTTC.

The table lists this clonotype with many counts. The chain's CDR3 is CASGTDVTEAFF. The CDR3 coding sequence is TGTGCTAGTGGTACCGACGTCACTGAAGCTTTCTTT. This chain joins TRBV12-5 and TRBJ1-1; D gene ambiguous. V was cut by 5 bases and J by 4 bases, with 8 bases left in between. CDR1 is LGHNT and CDR2 is FRNRAP in the germline V gene. The CDR3 extends over 12 amino acids.

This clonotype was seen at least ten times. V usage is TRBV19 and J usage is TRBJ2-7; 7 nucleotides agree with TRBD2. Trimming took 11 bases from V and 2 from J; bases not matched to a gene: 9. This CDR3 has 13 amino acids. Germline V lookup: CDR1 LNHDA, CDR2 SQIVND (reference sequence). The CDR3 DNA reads TGTGCCGCCGCACCGGGGACTACCTACGAGCAGTACTTC. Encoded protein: CAAAPGTTYEQYF.

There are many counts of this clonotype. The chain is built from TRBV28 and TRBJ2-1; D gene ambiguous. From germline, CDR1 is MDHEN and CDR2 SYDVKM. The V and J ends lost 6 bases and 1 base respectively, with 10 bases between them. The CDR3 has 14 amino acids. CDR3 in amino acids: CASSVGGSYNEQFF. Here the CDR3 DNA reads TGTGCCAGCAGCGTAGGTGGGTCCTACAATGAGCAGTTCTTC. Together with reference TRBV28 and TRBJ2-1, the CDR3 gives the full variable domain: DVKVTQSSRYLVKRTGEKVFLECVQDMDHENMFWYRQDPGLGLRLIYFSYDVKMKEKGDIPEGYSVSREKKERFSLILESASTNQTSMYLCASSVGGSYNEQFFGPGTRLTVL.

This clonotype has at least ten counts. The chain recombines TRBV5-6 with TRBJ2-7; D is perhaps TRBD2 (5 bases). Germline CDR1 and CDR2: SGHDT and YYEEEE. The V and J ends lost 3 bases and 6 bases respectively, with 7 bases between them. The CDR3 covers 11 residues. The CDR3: CASSWAGEQYV. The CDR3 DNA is TGTGCCAGCAGCTGGGCGGGCGAGCAGTACGTC.

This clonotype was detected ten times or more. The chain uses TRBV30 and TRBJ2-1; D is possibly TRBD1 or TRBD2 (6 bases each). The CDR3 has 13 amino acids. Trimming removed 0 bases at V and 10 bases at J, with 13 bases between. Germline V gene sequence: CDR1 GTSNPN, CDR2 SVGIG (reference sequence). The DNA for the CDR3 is TGTGCCTGGAGTGTATACGGGGGCGTCGAGCAGTTCTTC. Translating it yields CAWSVYGGVEQFF.

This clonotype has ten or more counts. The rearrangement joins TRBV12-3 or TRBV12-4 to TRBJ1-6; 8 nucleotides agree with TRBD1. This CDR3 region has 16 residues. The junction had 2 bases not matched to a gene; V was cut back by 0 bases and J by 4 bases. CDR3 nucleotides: TGTGCCAGCAGTTTAGCCGGACAGGGTTATAATTCACCCCTCCACTTT. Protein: CASSLAGQGYNSPLHF.

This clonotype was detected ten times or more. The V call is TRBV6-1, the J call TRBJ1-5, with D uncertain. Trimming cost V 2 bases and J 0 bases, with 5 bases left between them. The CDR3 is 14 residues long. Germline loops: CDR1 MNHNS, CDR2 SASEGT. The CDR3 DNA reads TGTGCCAGCAGTGAAAACCTTAGCAATCAGCCCCAGCATTTT. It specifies CASSENLSNQPQHF.

CDR3 nucleotide sequence: TGTGCCAGCACTAGAGGGGAGACCCAGTACTTC. This sequence encodes CASTRGETQYF. The chain uses TRBV6-1 and TRBJ2-5; TRBD2 is a possible D gene (5 bases). The CDR3 is 11 residues long. Germline assignment: CDR1 MNHNS and CDR2 SASEGT. With 7 bases removed from V and 5 bases from J, the gap between germline ends came to 8 bases.

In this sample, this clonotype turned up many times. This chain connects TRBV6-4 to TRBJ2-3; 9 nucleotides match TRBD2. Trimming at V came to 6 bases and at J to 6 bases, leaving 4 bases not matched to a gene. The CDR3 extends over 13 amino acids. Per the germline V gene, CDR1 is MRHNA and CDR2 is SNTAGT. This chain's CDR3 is CASSHSGSDTQYF. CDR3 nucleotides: TGTGCCAGCAGCCATAGCGGGAGTGATACGCAGTATTTT.

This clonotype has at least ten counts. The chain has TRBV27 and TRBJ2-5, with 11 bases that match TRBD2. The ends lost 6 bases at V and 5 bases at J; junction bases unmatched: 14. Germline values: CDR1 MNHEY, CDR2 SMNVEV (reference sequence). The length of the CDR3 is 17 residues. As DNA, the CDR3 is TGTGCCAGCAGGAGGACTCTTAGCGGGAGGGCCACCGAGACCCAGTACTTC. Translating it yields CASRRTLSGRATETQYF.

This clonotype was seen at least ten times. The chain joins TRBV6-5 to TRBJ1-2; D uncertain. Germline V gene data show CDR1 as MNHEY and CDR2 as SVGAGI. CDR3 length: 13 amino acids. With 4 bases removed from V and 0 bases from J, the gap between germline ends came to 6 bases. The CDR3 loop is CASSSAANYGYTF. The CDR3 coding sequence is TGTGCCAGCAGTTCCGCAGCTAACTATGGCTACACCTTC.

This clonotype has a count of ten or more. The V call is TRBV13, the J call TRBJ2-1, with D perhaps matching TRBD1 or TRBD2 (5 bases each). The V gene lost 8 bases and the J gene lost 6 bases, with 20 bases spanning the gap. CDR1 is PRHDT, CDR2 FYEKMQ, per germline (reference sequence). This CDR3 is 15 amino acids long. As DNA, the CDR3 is TGTGCCAGCGATAGGGCCTATTTGGGACCCAATGAGCAGTTCTTC. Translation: CASDRAYLGPNEQFF.

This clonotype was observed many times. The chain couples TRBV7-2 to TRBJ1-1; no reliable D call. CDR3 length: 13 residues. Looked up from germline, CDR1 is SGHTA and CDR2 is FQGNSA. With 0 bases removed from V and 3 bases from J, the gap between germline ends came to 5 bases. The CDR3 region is CASSLAGDTEAFF. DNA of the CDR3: TGTGCCAGCAGCTTAGCAGGAGACACTGAAGCTTTCTTT.

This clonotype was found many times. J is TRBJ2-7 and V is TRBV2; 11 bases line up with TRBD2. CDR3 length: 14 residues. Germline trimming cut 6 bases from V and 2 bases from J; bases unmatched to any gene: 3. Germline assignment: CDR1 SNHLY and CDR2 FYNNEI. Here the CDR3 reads CASSLGLAAYEQYV. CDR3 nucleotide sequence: TGTGCCAGCAGCTTGGGACTAGCGGCCTACGAGCAGTACGTC.

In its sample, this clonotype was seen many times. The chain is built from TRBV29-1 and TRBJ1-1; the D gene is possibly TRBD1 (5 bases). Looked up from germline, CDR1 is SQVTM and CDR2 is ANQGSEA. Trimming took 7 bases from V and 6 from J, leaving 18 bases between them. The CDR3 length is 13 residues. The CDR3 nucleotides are TGCAGCGGCCACGGGGACTTGGGGGCTGAAGCTTTCTTT. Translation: CSGHGDLGAEAFF.

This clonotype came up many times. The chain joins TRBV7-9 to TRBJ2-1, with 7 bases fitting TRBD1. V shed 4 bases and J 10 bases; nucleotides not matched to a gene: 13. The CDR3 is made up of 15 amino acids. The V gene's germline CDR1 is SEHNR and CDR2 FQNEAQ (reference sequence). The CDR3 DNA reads TGTGCCAGCAGCTCGGGACAGCCCCTGGGTTCCGAGCAGTTCTTC. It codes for CASSSGQPLGSEQFF.

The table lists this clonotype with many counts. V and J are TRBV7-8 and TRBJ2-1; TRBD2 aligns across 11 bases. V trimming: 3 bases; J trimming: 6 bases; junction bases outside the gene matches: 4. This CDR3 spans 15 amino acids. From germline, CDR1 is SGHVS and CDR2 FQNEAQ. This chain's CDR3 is CASSLELAGVNEQFF. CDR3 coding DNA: TGTGCCAGCAGCTTGGAACTAGCGGGAGTCAATGAGCAGTTCTTC.

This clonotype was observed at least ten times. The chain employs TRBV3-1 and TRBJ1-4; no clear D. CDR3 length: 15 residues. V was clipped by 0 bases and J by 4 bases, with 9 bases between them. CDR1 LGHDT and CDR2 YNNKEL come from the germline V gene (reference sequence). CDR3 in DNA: TGTGCCAGCAGCCAAGATTCGGTTAATAATGAAAAACTGTTTTTT. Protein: CASSQDSVNNEKLFF.

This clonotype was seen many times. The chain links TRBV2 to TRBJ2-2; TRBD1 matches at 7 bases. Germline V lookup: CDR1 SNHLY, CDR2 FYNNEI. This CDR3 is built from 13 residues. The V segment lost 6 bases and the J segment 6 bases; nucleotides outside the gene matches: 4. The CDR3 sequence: CASRTGFPGELFF. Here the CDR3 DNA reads TGTGCCAGCAGGACAGGGTTTCCCGGGGAGCTGTTTTTT. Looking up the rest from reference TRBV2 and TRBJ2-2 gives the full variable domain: EPEVTQTPSHQVTQMGQEVILRCVPISNHLYFYWYRQILGQKVEFLVSFYNNEISEKSEIFDDQFSVERPDGSNFTLKIRSTKLEDSAMYFCASRTGFPGELFFGEGSRLTVL.